The rows below give T cell receptor beta chains drawn from one sample of a study of graft-versus-host responses after intestinal transplantation. Profiling relied on immunoSEQ multiplex PCR, and the TCRdb table lists in-frame clones only, not all of them. The sample yields around 120,000 clones, just under 95% seen once. These receptors' antigens are unknown. Sample: unstimulated CD4+ T cells sorted from spleen or lymph node cells, taken before intestinal transplant. The receptors were gathered from a human donor who received an intestinal transplant. The CDR3 runs from the conserved cysteine through the conserved F or W. D genes are given only for firm matches. Some rows mark clone size as missing; the rest say once, few, many or name a class of expanded clone.

NA,TRBD2,TRBJ2-1,TRBV11-2,CASSLEPLAGIPNEQFF,TGTGCCAGCAGCTTAGAGCCCCTAGCGGGGATCCCAAATGAGCAGTTCTTC
NA,NA,TRBJ2-1,TRBV5-1,CASSLTSINEQFF,TGCGCCAGCAGCTTGACTAGTATCAATGAGCAGTTCTTC
NA,NA,TRBJ2-3,TRBV4-2,CASSQDVLRGTSTDTQYF,TGTGCCAGCAGCCAAGATGTTTTGAGAGGGACTAGCACAGATACGCAGTATTTT
NA,NA,TRBJ2-1,TRBV18,CASSPYRDSQDNEQFF,TGTGCCAGCTCACCGTACCGGGACTCTCAAGACAATGAGCAGTTCTTC
NA,TRBD1,TRBJ1-4,TRBV6-1,CASRGQVLEELFF,TGTGCCAGCAGAGGACAGGTACTTGAAGAACTGTTTTTT
once,NA,TRBJ2-1,TRBV25-1,CASSEGGGLNNEQFF,TGTGCCAGCAGTGAAGGTGGGGGATTAAACAATGAGCAGTTCTTC
NA,NA,TRBJ1-5,TRBV28,CASSFREIGVWGQPQHF,TGTGCCAGCAGTTTCCGAGAAATAGGGGTCTGGGGTCAGCCCCAGCATTTT
NA,TRBD2,TRBJ2-1,TRBV5-1,CASSSGGTSGSNEQFF,TGCGCCAGCAGCTCGGGGGGGACTAGCGGGAGCAATGAGCAGTTCTTC
NA,TRBD1,TRBJ1-2,TRBV18,CASSPRDRGHYGYTF,TGTGCCAGCTCACCACGGGACAGGGGGCACTATGGCTACACCTTC
NA,NA,TRBJ1-2,TRBV7-2,CASSLGKGPWTMGYGYTF,TGTGCCAGCAGCTTGGGGAAGGGACCGTGGACCATGGGATATGGCTACACCTTC
NA,NA,TRBJ1-4,TRBV28,CASSHIKNEKLFF,TGTGCCAGCAGCCACATAAAAAATGAAAAACTGTTTTTT
NA,TRBD2,TRBJ2-1,TRBV7-3,CASSLTQTSGQGYNEQFF,TGTGCCAGCAGCTTAACCCAAACTAGCGGGCAGGGCTACAATGAGCAGTTCTTC
NA,NA,TRBJ1-1,TRBV20-1,CSARRAFF,TGCAGTGCTAGACGAGCTTTCTTT
NA,NA,TRBJ2-7,TRBV6-5,CASSVGTLSSYEQYF,TGTGCCAGCAGTGTAGGGACACTCAGCTCCTACGAGCAGTACTTC
NA,NA,TRBJ1-2,TRBV28,CASTRGRGDYGYTF,TGTGCCAGCACCAGAGGGCGGGGTGACTATGGCTACACCTTC
NA,TRBD1,TRBJ2-3,TRBV27,CASSLGTGGDTRTQYF,TGTGCCAGCAGTCTCGGGACAGGGGGCGACACTAGGACGCAGTATTTT
NA,TRBD1,TRBJ1-1,TRBV30,CAWSPWTGSNTEAFF,TGTGCCTGGAGCCCCTGGACAGGTTCGAACACTGAAGCTTTCTTT
NA,NA,TRBJ1-4,TRBV19,CASSIGGRREKLFF,TGTGCCAGTAGTATAGGGGGGCGCCGGGAAAAACTGTTTTTT
once,NA,TRBJ2-1,TRBV19,CASCPQASAAYNEQFF,TGTGCCAGTTGCCCCCAGGCTAGCGCCGCCTACAATGAGCAGTTCTTC
NA,NA,TRBJ1-1,TRBV28,CATYWGVLNTEAFF,TGTGCCACCTACTGGGGGGTTTTGAACACTGAAGCTTTCTTT
NA,TRBD2,TRBJ2-7,TRBV4-1,CASSHGLEAYEQYF,TGCGCCAGCAGCCACGGACTAGAAGCCTACGAGCAGTACTTC
few,NA,TRBJ2-6,TRBV28,CASSLAAGANVLTF,TGTGCCAGCAGTTTAGCAGCTGGGGCCAACGTCCTGACTTTC
NA,NA,TRBJ2-3,TRBV5-1,CASSWTVTDTQYF,TGCGCCAGCAGCTGGACAGTCACAGATACGCAGTATTTT
NA,NA,TRBJ2-7,TRBV11-2,CASSRDVTYEQYF,TGTGCCAGCAGCAGGGACGTCACCTACGAGCAGTACTTC
NA,NA,TRBJ2-2,TRBV12-1,CASSHSTRSPNTGELFF,TGTGCCAGCAGCCACTCTACTAGAAGTCCGAACACCGGGGAGCTGTTTTTT
NA,TRBD1,TRBJ1-1,TRBV27,CASSLQGAGTEAFF,TGTGCCAGCAGTTTACAGGGGGCAGGGACTGAAGCTTTCTTT
NA,NA,TRBJ1-2,TRBV6-6,CASSYLGGYTF,TGTGCCAGCAGTTACTTAGGTGGCTACACCTTC
NA,TRBD2,TRBJ2-1,TRBV18,CASSPPTSGRAWEFF,TGTGCCAGCTCACCACCCACTAGCGGGAGGGCCTGGGAGTTCTTC
NA,TRBD2,TRBJ2-7,TRBV27,CASSPKTSGTYEQYF,TGTGCCAGCAGTCCAAAGACTAGCGGGACCTACGAGCAGTACTTC
NA,NA,TRBJ2-5,TRBV11-3,CASSLTPRGAGETQYF,TGTGCCAGCAGCTTAACGCCCCGGGGGGCAGGGGAGACCCAGTACTTC
NA,NA,TRBJ1-2,TRBV4-1,CASSRHNGNGYTF,TGCGCCAGCAGCCGCCATAACGGGAATGGCTACACCTTC
once,NA,TRBJ2-5,TRBV12-5,CASGLIVPPVLETQYF,TGTGCTAGTGGTTTAATTGTGCCTCCGGTCCTGGAGACCCAGTACTTC
NA,TRBD1,TRBJ2-7,TRBV23-1,CASSQGAPTGVYEQYF,TGCGCCAGCAGTCAAGGCGCGCCAACAGGGGTATACGAGCAGTACTTC
NA,NA,TRBJ1-2,TRBV18,CASSQTYTAWGYGYTF,TGTGCCAGCTCACAAACCTACACGGCTTGGGGGTATGGCTACACCTTC
NA,NA,TRBJ2-1,TRBV10-1,CASSVLASSSYNEQFF,TGCGCCAGCAGTGTACTAGCTTCGAGCTCCTACAATGAGCAGTTCTTC
NA,TRBD2,TRBJ2-3,TRBV30,CAHGAGGPTDTQYF,TGTGCCCACGGGGCGGGAGGGCCCACAGATACGCAGTATTTT
NA,TRBD1,TRBJ1-4,TRBV5-6,CASSFGQGATNEKLFF,TGTGCCAGCAGCTTCGGACAGGGGGCTACTAATGAAAAACTGTTTTTT
NA,NA,TRBJ1-2,TRBV29-1,CSVEGRSYGYTF,TGCAGCGTTGAAGGACGGTCCTATGGCTACACCTTC
NA,NA,TRBJ1-2,TRBV6-5,CASSHRDALYGYTF,TGTGCCAGCAGCCACCGGGACGCCCTCTATGGCTACACCTTC
NA,NA,TRBJ2-5,TRBV30,CAWTPGTVGTQYF,TGTGCCTGGACCCCCGGCACCGTGGGGACCCAGTACTTC
NA,NA,TRBJ1-5,TRBV28,CASSLRGTQPQHF,TGTGCCAGCAGCCTACGGGGTACCCAGCCCCAGCATTTT
NA,NA,TRBJ2-1,TRBV5-4,CASSLLAVYPSEQFF,TGTGCCAGCAGCTTGTTGGCAGTCTATCCCAGTGAGCAGTTCTTC
NA,NA,TRBJ2-4,TRBV7-2,CASSPPLRTGFVYF,TGTGCCAGCAGCCCCCCCCTTCGGACGGGCTTCGTGTACTTC
NA,NA,TRBJ2-1,TRBV2,CASLRSYNEQFF,TGTGCCAGCCTTAGATCCTACAATGAGCAGTTCTTC
NA,TRBD1,TRBJ2-7,TRBV5-7,CASSFRQGANEQYF,TGTGCCAGCAGCTTTAGGCAGGGGGCTAACGAGCAGTACTTC
NA,TRBD2,TRBJ2-1,TRBV4-2,CASSPEAGVGEQFF,TGTGCCAGCAGCCCAGAAGCGGGGGTTGGGGAGCAGTTCTTC
NA,TRBD2,TRBJ2-1,TRBV14,CASNGERGYNEQFF,TGTGCCAGCAATGGAGAGCGGGGTTACAATGAGCAGTTCTTC
once,NA,TRBJ2-7,TRBV5-1,CASSLGSRRDEQYF,TGCGCCAGCAGCTTGGGTTCACGAAGAGACGAGCAGTACTTC
NA,NA,TRBJ1-6,TRBV30,CAWSVELNSPLHF,TGTGCCTGGAGTGTTGAGCTTAATTCACCCCTCCACTTT
NA,NA,TRBJ1-1,TRBV6-5,CASRLRGAEAFF,TGTGCCAGCAGACTCAGGGGCGCTGAAGCTTTCTTT
NA,NA,TRBJ1-1,TRBV11-3,CASSFGTGKNTEAFF,TGTGCCAGCAGCTTTGGGACCGGAAAGAACACTGAAGCTTTCTTT
once,TRBD1,TRBJ1-3,TRBV9,CASSVGTARPLYF,TGTGCCAGCAGCGTTGGGACAGCGAGGCCCCTATATTTT
NA,NA,TRBJ2-1,TRBV2,CASRGDIYNEQFF,TGTGCCAGCAGGGGCGACATCTACAATGAGCAGTTCTTC
few,TRBD1,TRBJ1-1,TRBV19,CASSMGQGIMNTEAFF,TGTGCCAGTAGTATGGGACAGGGGATCATGAACACTGAAGCTTTCTTT
NA,NA,TRBJ1-2,TRBV25-1,CASMTGHYGYTF,TGTGCCAGCATGACAGGCCACTATGGCTACACCTTC
NA,TRBD2,TRBJ2-7,TRBV2,CASSRTSYEQYF,TGTGCCAGCAGCCGGACTAGCTACGAGCAGTACTTC
NA,TRBD2,TRBJ2-1,TRBV10-1,CASSGSGSPNEQFF,TGCGCCAGCAGTGGTAGCGGGAGCCCCAATGAGCAGTTCTTC
NA,NA,TRBJ1-6,TRBV11-3,CASSYGPNSPLHF,TGTGCCAGCAGCTATGGACCTAATTCACCCCTCCACTTT
NA,NA,TRBJ2-5,TRBV4-2,CASSQIQETQYF,TGTGCCAGCAGCCAGATCCAAGAGACCCAGTACTTC
once,TRBD2,TRBJ2-1,TRBV11-2,CASNPMQRGDEQFF,TGTGCCAGCAACCCCATGCAGCGGGGGGACGAGCAGTTCTTC